This TCR beta chain was obtained from a study of T cell repertoires in cytomegalovirus infection. About the research overall: The authors used CMV epitopes that were HLA-C-restricted (recently identified) and HLA-B-restricted (well studied). In public TCR beta signatures, there were indications of both CMV infection and matching HLA type. General study points: CMV-specific TCR beta clonotypes restricted by HLA-C were the ones dominating the ex vivo response.

Each CDR3 protein is one row after TCRdb ran MiXCR on the reads. The table lists tens of thousands of distinct CDR3 sequences, more than 15% of them singletons, with less than 30% in the top ten. The CDR3 is 16 amino acids. Trimming removed 6 bases at V and 5 bases at J, with 19 bases between. In germline, CDR1 is MNHEY, CDR2 SMNVEV (reference sequence). Details on this clonotype: Its antigen is as yet unknown.

The sequence was collected from a human donor in good health (CMV status not recorded). Some clones in this sample may be carry-over from other donors' samples. The chain uses TRBV27 and TRBJ2-2; tentatively, D is TRBD1 or TRBD2 (5 bases each). Sequencing used CD8+ T cells from cultured PBMCs, obtained from culture after CMV antigen stimulation. In DNA, the CDR3 is TGTGCCAGCAGCCCCCGCCAGGGATGGGGGACCGGGGAGCTGTTTTTT. Protein: CASSPRQGWGTGELFF.